Listed below are T cell receptor beta chains from one sample, sequenced in a study of blood T cell repertoires in COVID-19. The protocol was immunoSEQ multiplex PCR, while the TCRdb copy is restricted to in-frame clones and leaves out a portion. The table records hundreds of thousands of clones, roughly 90% of them present only once. The sequencing sample was made of peripheral blood. The receptors originated from a man aged 40-50 years with acute or convalescent COVID-19. Each CDR3 is given with its conserved first and last residue. Fields, in order: V gene, D gene, J gene, clone size, CDR3 protein, CDR3 DNA. The D gene is left open where the match is weak. Clone size is not always given. Where it is, it says once, few, many or a class for expanded clones.

V gene: TRBV13
D gene: NA
J gene: TRBJ2-5
clone size: once
CDR3 protein: CASSPRQERAYQETQYF
CDR3 DNA: TGTGCCAGCAGCCCGAGACAGGAAAGAGCGTACCAAGAGACCCAGTACTTC

V gene: TRBV15
D gene: TRBD2
J gene: TRBJ2-2
clone size: NA
CDR3 protein: CATSVTSGGTYTGELFF
CDR3 DNA: TGTGCCACCAGCGTGACTAGCGGGGGAACTTACACCGGGGAGCTGTTTTTT

V gene: TRBV5-8
D gene: TRBD1
J gene: TRBJ2-7
clone size: NA
CDR3 protein: CASSFDRGTGPYEQYF
CDR3 DNA: TGTGCCAGCAGCTTTGATCGCGGGACAGGTCCCTACGAGCAGTACTTC

V gene: TRBV28
D gene: TRBD1
J gene: TRBJ1-6
clone size: NA
CDR3 protein: CASRGQGGSPLHF
CDR3 DNA: TGTGCCAGCAGGGGACAGGGGGGCTCACCCCTCCACTTT

V gene: TRBV9
D gene: NA
J gene: TRBJ1-2
clone size: NA
CDR3 protein: CASSALQGRGDYGYTF
CDR3 DNA: TGTGCCAGCAGCGCCCTTCAGGGGCGCGGAGACTATGGCTACACCTTC

V gene: TRBV25-1
D gene: NA
J gene: TRBJ2-7
clone size: NA
CDR3 protein: CASSESLYEQYF
CDR3 DNA: TGTGCCAGCAGTGAATCCCTCTACGAGCAGTACTTC

V gene: TRBV19
D gene: NA
J gene: TRBJ2-1
clone size: NA
CDR3 protein: CASSIVAHNEQFF
CDR3 DNA: TGTGCCAGTAGTATTGTGGCCCACAATGAGCAGTTCTTC

V gene: TRBV27
D gene: TRBD2
J gene: TRBJ2-2
clone size: NA
CDR3 protein: CASSLISRGGAGELFF
CDR3 DNA: TGTGCCAGCAGTTTAATTTCGCGGGGAGGGGCCGGGGAGCTGTTTTTT

V gene: TRBV11-2
D gene: NA
J gene: TRBJ2-2
clone size: once
CDR3 protein: CASSSIKTGINTGELFF
CDR3 DNA: TGTGCCAGCAGCTCGATTAAGACAGGCATCAACACCGGGGAGCTGTTTTTT

V gene: TRBV2
D gene: NA
J gene: TRBJ1-1
clone size: NA
CDR3 protein: CASSESGYKAFF
CDR3 DNA: TGTGCCAGCAGTGAATCAGGGTACAAAGCTTTCTTT

V gene: TRBV27
D gene: NA
J gene: TRBJ2-2
clone size: NA
CDR3 protein: CASSLGRLLHGTGELFF
CDR3 DNA: TGTGCCAGCAGTTTGGGGAGGCTGTTACATGGCACCGGGGAGCTGTTTTTT

V gene: TRBV18
D gene: NA
J gene: TRBJ2-7
clone size: few
CDR3 protein: CASSQGSHSYEQYF
CDR3 DNA: TGTGCCAGCTCTCAGGGGTCCCACTCCTACGAGCAGTACTTC

V gene: TRBV10-1
D gene: TRBD2
J gene: TRBJ2-1
clone size: NA
CDR3 protein: CASSEGLAVSYNEQFF
CDR3 DNA: TGCGCCAGCAGTGAGGGGCTAGCGGTATCCTACAATGAGCAGTTCTTC

V gene: TRBV2
D gene: NA
J gene: TRBJ1-4
clone size: few
CDR3 protein: CASSGGKLFF
CDR3 DNA: TGTGCCAGCAGTGGCGGAAAACTGTTTTTT

V gene: TRBV5-1
D gene: NA
J gene: TRBJ2-5
clone size: NA
CDR3 protein: CASRIGGRGLETQYF
CDR3 DNA: TGCGCCAGCAGAATCGGAGGGAGAGGTTTAGAGACCCAGTACTTC

V gene: TRBV6-5
D gene: NA
J gene: TRBJ2-5
clone size: NA
CDR3 protein: CASTLGRREETQYF
CDR3 DNA: TGTGCCAGCACTTTGGGGCGGAGGGAAGAGACCCAGTACTTC

V gene: TRBV2
D gene: NA
J gene: TRBJ2-7
clone size: NA
CDR3 protein: CASTDKLYEQYF
CDR3 DNA: TGTGCCAGCACCGACAAGCTCTACGAGCAGTACTTC

V gene: TRBV5-1
D gene: TRBD2
J gene: TRBJ2-1
clone size: NA
CDR3 protein: CASSPVLAGGRNEQFF
CDR3 DNA: TGCGCCAGCAGCCCCGTTCTAGCGGGAGGAAGGAATGAGCAGTTCTTC

V gene: TRBV12-3/TRBV12-4
D gene: NA
J gene: TRBJ1-3
clone size: NA
CDR3 protein: CASSPFGNTIYF
CDR3 DNA: TGTGCCAGCAGTCCCTTCGGAAACACCATATATTTT

V gene: TRBV27
D gene: NA
J gene: TRBJ1-1
clone size: few
CDR3 protein: CASSLIGGPNTEAFF
CDR3 DNA: TGTGCCAGCAGTTTAATTGGCGGCCCGAACACTGAAGCTTTCTTT

V gene: TRBV6-5
D gene: TRBD1
J gene: TRBJ1-2
clone size: NA
CDR3 protein: CATTGPTGTYGYTF
CDR3 DNA: TGTGCCACCACAGGTCCGACAGGGACCTATGGCTACACCTTC

V gene: TRBV27
D gene: NA
J gene: TRBJ2-5
clone size: NA
CDR3 protein: CASSLEPRGETQYF
CDR3 DNA: TGTGCCAGCAGTTTGGAGCCCCGAGGAGAGACCCAGTACTTC

V gene: TRBV7-2
D gene: NA
J gene: TRBJ2-3
clone size: NA
CDR3 protein: CASSLVTALGLDTQYF
CDR3 DNA: TGTGCCAGCAGCTTAGTGACTGCTCTAGGATTAGATACGCAGTATTTT

V gene: TRBV27
D gene: TRBD2
J gene: TRBJ2-1
clone size: NA
CDR3 protein: CASSLWAGDEQFF
CDR3 DNA: TGTGCCAGCAGTTTATGGGCGGGGGACGAGCAGTTCTTC

V gene: TRBV27
D gene: NA
J gene: TRBJ1-5
clone size: NA
CDR3 protein: CASSLEMSRDQPQHF
CDR3 DNA: TGTGCCAGCAGTTTAGAAATGAGTCGGGATCAGCCCCAGCATTTT

V gene: TRBV27
D gene: NA
J gene: TRBJ1-4
clone size: NA
CDR3 protein: CASSVTASTNEKLFF
CDR3 DNA: TGTGCCAGCAGTGTGACAGCCTCAACTAATGAAAAACTGTTTTTT

V gene: TRBV4-1
D gene: NA
J gene: TRBJ2-1
clone size: NA
CDR3 protein: CASSQDTDSPIRQQFF
CDR3 DNA: TGCGCCAGCAGCCAAGACACAGATTCGCCTATCAGACAGCAGTTCTTC

V gene: TRBV18
D gene: NA
J gene: TRBJ1-1
clone size: NA
CDR3 protein: CASSPEFRTPLDEAFF
CDR3 DNA: TGTGCCAGCTCACCGGAATTTCGGACTCCCCTGGATGAAGCTTTCTTT

V gene: TRBV5-5
D gene: NA
J gene: TRBJ1-1
clone size: once
CDR3 protein: CASSLAFWKRSEAFF
CDR3 DNA: TGTGCCAGCAGCTTGGCTTTTTGGAAGCGGTCTGAAGCTTTCTTT

V gene: TRBV2
D gene: TRBD1
J gene: TRBJ2-7
clone size: NA
CDR3 protein: CASRQGKLYEQYF
CDR3 DNA: TGTGCCAGCCGACAGGGTAAGCTCTACGAGCAGTACTTC

V gene: TRBV5-6
D gene: NA
J gene: TRBJ1-6
clone size: NA
CDR3 protein: CASSVLRNSPLHF
CDR3 DNA: TGTGCCAGCAGCGTTCTCAGGAATTCACCCCTCCACTTT

V gene: TRBV27
D gene: TRBD2
J gene: TRBJ2-1
clone size: NA
CDR3 protein: CASSLAIAGEGNEQFF
CDR3 DNA: TGTGCCAGCAGTTTGGCAATAGCGGGAGAGGGCAATGAGCAGTTCTTC

V gene: TRBV28
D gene: TRBD1
J gene: TRBJ1-3
clone size: NA
CDR3 protein: CASSLQDRAGNTIYF
CDR3 DNA: TGTGCCAGCAGCTTGCAGGACAGGGCGGGAAACACCATATATTTT

V gene: TRBV5-4
D gene: NA
J gene: TRBJ2-3
clone size: NA
CDR3 protein: CASSLFQGPSTDTQYF
CDR3 DNA: TGTGCCAGCAGCTTGTTTCAGGGGCCTAGCACAGATACGCAGTATTTT

V gene: TRBV9
D gene: TRBD2
J gene: TRBJ2-1
clone size: NA
CDR3 protein: CASSVGASGGLGEQFF
CDR3 DNA: TGTGCCAGCAGCGTAGGGGCTAGCGGGGGCCTCGGGGAGCAGTTCTTC

V gene: TRBV13
D gene: TRBD2
J gene: TRBJ2-1
clone size: NA
CDR3 protein: CASSLRAGGVYNEQFF
CDR3 DNA: TGTGCCAGCAGCTTACGAGCGGGAGGGGTCTACAATGAGCAGTTCTTC

V gene: TRBV27
D gene: NA
J gene: TRBJ2-5
clone size: NA
CDR3 protein: CASSWVAGSQETQYF
CDR3 DNA: TGTGCCAGCAGTTGGGTGGCGGGATCCCAAGAGACCCAGTACTTC

V gene: TRBV3-1/TRBV3-2
D gene: NA
J gene: TRBJ1-1
clone size: NA
CDR3 protein: CASSAGPVNTEAFF
CDR3 DNA: TGTGCCAGCAGCGCGGGTCCCGTGAACACTGAAGCTTTCTTT

V gene: TRBV2
D gene: NA
J gene: TRBJ2-7
clone size: NA
CDR3 protein: CASSERGILIQGIPYEQYF
CDR3 DNA: TGTGCCAGCAGTGAACGCGGAATCCTAATTCAGGGGATACCCTACGAGCAGTACTTC

V gene: TRBV12-5
D gene: NA
J gene: TRBJ1-2
clone size: NA
CDR3 protein: CASGSNGGSYGYTF
CDR3 DNA: TGTGCTAGTGGTTCAAACGGGGGGAGCTATGGCTACACCTTC

V gene: TRBV5-1
D gene: NA
J gene: TRBJ1-2
clone size: many
CDR3 protein: CASSTGGDFMGYTF
CDR3 DNA: TGCGCCAGCAGCACCGGCGGAGATTTCATGGGCTACACCTTC

V gene: TRBV7-6
D gene: TRBD1
J gene: TRBJ2-2
clone size: once
CDR3 protein: CASSTARGQNTGELFF
CDR3 DNA: TGTGCCAGCAGCACCGCCAGGGGGCAGAACACCGGGGAGCTGTTTTTT

V gene: TRBV2
D gene: NA
J gene: TRBJ1-2
clone size: medium-sized
CDR3 protein: CASRSFLMGNGYTF
CDR3 DNA: TGTGCCAGCAGATCCTTCCTAATGGGCAACGGCTACACCTTC

V gene: TRBV5-1
D gene: NA
J gene: TRBJ1-2
clone size: NA
CDR3 protein: CASSRRASGADYGYTF
CDR3 DNA: TGCGCCAGCAGCAGAAGGGCTTCAGGGGCGGACTATGGCTACACCTTC

V gene: TRBV28
D gene: TRBD1
J gene: TRBJ1-1
clone size: NA
CDR3 protein: CASSYGRQGPRF
CDR3 DNA: TGTGCCAGCAGTTATGGGAGACAGGGGCCACGATTT

V gene: TRBV28
D gene: NA
J gene: TRBJ1-1
clone size: few
CDR3 protein: CASSPRGNTEAFF
CDR3 DNA: TGTGCCAGCAGTCCAAGGGGGAACACTGAAGCTTTCTTT

V gene: TRBV2
D gene: NA
J gene: TRBJ1-1
clone size: once
CDR3 protein: CASSVAVNTEAFF
CDR3 DNA: TGTGCCAGCAGTGTAGCCGTGAACACTGAAGCTTTCTTT

V gene: TRBV28
D gene: TRBD2
J gene: TRBJ2-7
clone size: NA
CDR3 protein: CASSLTVSGGAHEQYF
CDR3 DNA: TGTGCCAGCAGTTTAACTGTTAGCGGGGGGGCCCACGAGCAGTACTTC

V gene: TRBV9
D gene: NA
J gene: TRBJ2-7
clone size: NA
CDR3 protein: CASSPGGMSYEQYF
CDR3 DNA: TGTGCCAGCAGCCCAGGGGGGATGAGCTACGAGCAGTACTTC

V gene: TRBV4-1
D gene: NA
J gene: TRBJ2-1
clone size: NA
CDR3 protein: CASSSQGSALGNEQFF
CDR3 DNA: TGCGCCAGCAGCTCTCAGGGATCCGCGTTGGGGAATGAGCAGTTCTTC

V gene: TRBV30
D gene: NA
J gene: TRBJ1-2
clone size: NA
CDR3 protein: CAWSVSGGGYTF
CDR3 DNA: TGTGCCTGGAGTGTCAGCGGTGGTGGCTACACCTTC

V gene: TRBV2
D gene: NA
J gene: TRBJ1-1
clone size: NA
CDR3 protein: CASRQTNTEAFF
CDR3 DNA: TGTGCCAGCAGACAGACGAACACTGAAGCTTTCTTT

V gene: TRBV7-6
D gene: NA
J gene: TRBJ2-1
clone size: NA
CDR3 protein: CASSSRVQGPNSYNEQFF
CDR3 DNA: TGTGCCAGCAGCTCGCGAGTGCAGGGGCCAAACTCCTACAATGAGCAGTTCTTC

V gene: TRBV5-3
D gene: NA
J gene: TRBJ2-3
clone size: NA
CDR3 protein: CARRRRHQDTQYF
CDR3 DNA: TGTGCCAGGAGGAGGCGGCATCAAGATACGCAGTATTTT

V gene: TRBV19
D gene: NA
J gene: TRBJ2-2
clone size: NA
CDR3 protein: CASSISSVNTGELFF
CDR3 DNA: TGTGCCAGTAGTATTTCCAGCGTGAACACCGGGGAGCTGTTTTTT